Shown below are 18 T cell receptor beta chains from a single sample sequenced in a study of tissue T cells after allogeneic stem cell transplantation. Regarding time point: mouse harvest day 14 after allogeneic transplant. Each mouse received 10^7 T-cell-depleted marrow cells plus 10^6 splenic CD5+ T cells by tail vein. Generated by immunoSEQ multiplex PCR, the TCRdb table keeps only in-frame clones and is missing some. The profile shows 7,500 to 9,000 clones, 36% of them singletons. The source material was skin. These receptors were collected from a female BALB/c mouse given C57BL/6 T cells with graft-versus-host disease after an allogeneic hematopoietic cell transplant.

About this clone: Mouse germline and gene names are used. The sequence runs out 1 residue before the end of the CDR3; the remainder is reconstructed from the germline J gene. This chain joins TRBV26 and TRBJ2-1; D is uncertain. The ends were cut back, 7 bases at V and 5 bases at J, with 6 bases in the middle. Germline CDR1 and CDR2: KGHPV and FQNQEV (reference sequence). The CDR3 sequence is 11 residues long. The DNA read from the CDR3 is TGTGCCAGCAACAAAAATGCTGAGCAGTTC. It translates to CASNKNAEQF. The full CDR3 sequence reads CASNKNAEQFF.

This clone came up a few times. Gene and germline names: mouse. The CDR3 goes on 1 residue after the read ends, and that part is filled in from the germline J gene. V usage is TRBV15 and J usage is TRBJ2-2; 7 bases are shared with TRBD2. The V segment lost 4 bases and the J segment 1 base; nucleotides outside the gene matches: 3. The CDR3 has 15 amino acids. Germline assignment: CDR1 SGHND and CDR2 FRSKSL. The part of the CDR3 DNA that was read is TGTGCCAGCAGTTCAGACTGGGAAAACACCGGGCAGCTCTAC. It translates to CASSSDWENTGQLY. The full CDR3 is CASSSDWENTGQLYF.

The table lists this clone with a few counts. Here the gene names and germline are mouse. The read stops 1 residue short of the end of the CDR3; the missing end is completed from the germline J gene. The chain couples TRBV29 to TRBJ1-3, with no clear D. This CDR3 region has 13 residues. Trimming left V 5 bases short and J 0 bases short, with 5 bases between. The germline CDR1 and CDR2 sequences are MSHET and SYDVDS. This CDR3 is CASSQNSGNTLYF. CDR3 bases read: TGTGCTAGCAGTCAAAATTCTGGAAATACGCTCTAT.

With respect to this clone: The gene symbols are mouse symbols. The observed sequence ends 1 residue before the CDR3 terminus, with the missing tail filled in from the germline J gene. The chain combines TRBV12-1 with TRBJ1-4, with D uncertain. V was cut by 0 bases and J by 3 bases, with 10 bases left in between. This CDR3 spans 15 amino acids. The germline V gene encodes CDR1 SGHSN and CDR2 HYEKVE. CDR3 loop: CASSLEVTTNERLFF. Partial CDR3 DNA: TGTGCCAGCTCTCTCGAAGTTACAACCAACGAAAGATTATTT.

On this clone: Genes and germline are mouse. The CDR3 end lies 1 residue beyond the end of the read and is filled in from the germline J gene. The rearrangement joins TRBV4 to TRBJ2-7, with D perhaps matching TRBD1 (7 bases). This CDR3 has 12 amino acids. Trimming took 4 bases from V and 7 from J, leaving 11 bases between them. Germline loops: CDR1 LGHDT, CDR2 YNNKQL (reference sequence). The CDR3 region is CASSLGGLEQYF. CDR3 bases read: TGTGCCAGCAGCTTAGGGGGCTTGGAACAGTAC.

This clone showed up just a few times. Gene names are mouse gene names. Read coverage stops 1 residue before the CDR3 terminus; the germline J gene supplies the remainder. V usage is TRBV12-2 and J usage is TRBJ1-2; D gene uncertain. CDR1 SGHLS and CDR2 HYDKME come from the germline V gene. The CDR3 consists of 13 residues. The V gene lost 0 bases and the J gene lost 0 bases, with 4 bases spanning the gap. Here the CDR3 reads CASSLGTNSDYTF. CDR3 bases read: TGTGCCAGCTCTCTCGGGACAAACTCCGACTACACC.

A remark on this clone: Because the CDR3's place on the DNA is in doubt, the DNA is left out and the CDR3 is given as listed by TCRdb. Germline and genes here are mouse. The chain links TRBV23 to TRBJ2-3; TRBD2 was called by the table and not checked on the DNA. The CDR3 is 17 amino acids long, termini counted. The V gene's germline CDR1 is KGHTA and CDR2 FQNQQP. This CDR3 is CSSSHWGWGASAETLYF.

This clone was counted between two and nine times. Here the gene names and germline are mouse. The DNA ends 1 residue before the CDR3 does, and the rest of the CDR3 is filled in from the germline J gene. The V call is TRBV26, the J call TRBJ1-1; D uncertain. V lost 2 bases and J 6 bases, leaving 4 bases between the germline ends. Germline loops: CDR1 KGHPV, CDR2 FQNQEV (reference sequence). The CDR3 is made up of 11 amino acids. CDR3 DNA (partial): TGTGCCAGCAGTCTGACATCAGAAGTCTTC. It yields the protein CASSLTSEVF. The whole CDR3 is CASSLTSEVFF.

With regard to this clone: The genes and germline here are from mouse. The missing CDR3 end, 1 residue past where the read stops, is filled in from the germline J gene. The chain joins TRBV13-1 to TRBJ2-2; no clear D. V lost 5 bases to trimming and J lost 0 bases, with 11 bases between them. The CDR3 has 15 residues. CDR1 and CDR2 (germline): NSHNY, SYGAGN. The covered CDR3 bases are TGTGCCAGCAGCCCCTGGACCGCAAACACCGGGCAGCTCTAC. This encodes CASSPWTANTGQLY. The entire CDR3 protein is CASSPWTANTGQLYF.

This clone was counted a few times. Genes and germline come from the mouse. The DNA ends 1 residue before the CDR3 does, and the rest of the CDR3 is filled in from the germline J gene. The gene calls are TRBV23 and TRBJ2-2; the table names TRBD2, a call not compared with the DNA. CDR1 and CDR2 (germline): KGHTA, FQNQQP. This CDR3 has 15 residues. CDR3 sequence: CSSSQGLGIAGQLYF. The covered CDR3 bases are TGCTCCAGCAGTCAGGGACTGGGTATCGCCGGGCAGCTCTAC. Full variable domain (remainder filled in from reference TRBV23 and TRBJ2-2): DAAVTQKPRYLIKMKGQEAEMKCIPEKGHTAVFWYQQKQSKELKFLIYFQNQQPLDQIDMVKERFSAVCPSSSLCSLGIRTCEAEDSALYLCSSSQGLGIAGQLYFGEGSKLTVL.

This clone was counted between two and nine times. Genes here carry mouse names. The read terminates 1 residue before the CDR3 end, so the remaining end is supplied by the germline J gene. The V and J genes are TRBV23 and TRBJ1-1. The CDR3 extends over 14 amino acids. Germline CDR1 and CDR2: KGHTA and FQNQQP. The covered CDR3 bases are TGCTCCAGCAGTCAACGGCCAGCAAACACAGAAGTCTTC. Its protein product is CSSSQRPANTEVF. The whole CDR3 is CSSSQRPANTEVFF.

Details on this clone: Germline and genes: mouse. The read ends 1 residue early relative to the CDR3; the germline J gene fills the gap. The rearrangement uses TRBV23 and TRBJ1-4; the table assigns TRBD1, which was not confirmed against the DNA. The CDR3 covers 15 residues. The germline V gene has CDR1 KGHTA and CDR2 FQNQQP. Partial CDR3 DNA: TGCTCCAGCAGTCAAGGTCAGGGAACCAACGAAAGATTATTT. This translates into CSSSQGQGTNERLF. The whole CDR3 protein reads CSSSQGQGTNERLFF.

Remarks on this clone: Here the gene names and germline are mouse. The DNA read from the CDR3 is TGCTCCAGCAGCCGGACAGGGAAGAAGGACACCCAGTAC. Protein product: CSSSRTGKKDTQY. The full CDR3 reads CSSSRTGKKDTQYF. J is TRBJ2-5 and V is TRBV23; the table's D call, TRBD1, was not checked against the DNA. The read stops 1 residue short of the end of the CDR3; the missing end is completed from the germline J gene. The length of the CDR3 is 14 residues. Germline CDR1 KGHTA, CDR2 FQNQQP.

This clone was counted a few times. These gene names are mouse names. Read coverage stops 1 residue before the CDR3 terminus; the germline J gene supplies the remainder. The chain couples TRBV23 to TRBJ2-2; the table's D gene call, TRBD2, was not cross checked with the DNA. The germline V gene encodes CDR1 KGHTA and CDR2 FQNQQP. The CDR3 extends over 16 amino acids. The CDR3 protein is CSSSQSAGGRTGQLYF. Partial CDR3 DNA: TGCTCCAGCAGTCAATCAGCGGGGGGGCGCACCGGGCAGCTCTAC.

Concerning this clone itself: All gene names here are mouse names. CDR3 DNA (partial): TGCTCCAGCAGTCAGGGACAGGGGGCAAACACAGAAGTCTTC. This codes for CSSSQGQGANTEVF. The CDR3 as a whole reads CSSSQGQGANTEVFF. The rearrangement links TRBV23 to TRBJ1-1; the listed D gene, TRBD1, was not tested against the DNA. The read halts 1 residue ahead of the CDR3 end, with the missing end drawn from the germline J gene. The CDR3 has 15 residues. Per the germline V gene, CDR1 is KGHTA and CDR2 is FQNQQP.

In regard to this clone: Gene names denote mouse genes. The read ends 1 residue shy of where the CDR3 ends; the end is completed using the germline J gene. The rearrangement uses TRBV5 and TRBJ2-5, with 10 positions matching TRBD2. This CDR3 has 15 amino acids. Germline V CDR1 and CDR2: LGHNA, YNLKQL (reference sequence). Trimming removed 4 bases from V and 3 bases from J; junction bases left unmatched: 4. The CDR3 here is CASSPRLGGQDTQYF. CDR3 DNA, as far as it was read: TGTGCCAGCAGCCCCCGACTGGGGGGACAAGACACCCAGTAC.

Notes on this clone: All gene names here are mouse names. The CDR3 is CASSPQGNNYAEQFF. The DNA read from the CDR3 is TGTGCCAGCAGTCCACAGGGGAATAACTATGCTGAGCAGTTC. The chain has TRBV26 and TRBJ2-1, with 7 bases matching TRBD1. The observed sequence ends 1 residue before the CDR3 terminus, with the missing tail filled in from the germline J gene. This CDR3 is built from 15 residues. V lost 4 bases to trimming and J lost 0 bases; unmatched junction nucleotides: 3. Per germline, CDR1 KGHPV and CDR2 FQNQEV (reference sequence). The full variable domain, its missing parts supplied by reference TRBV26 and TRBJ2-1, is NSKVIQTPRYLVKGQGQKAKMRCIPEKGHPVVFWYQQNKNNEFKFLINFQNQEVLQQIDMTEKRFSAECPSNSPCSLEIQSSEAGDSALYLCASSPQGNNYAEQFFGPGTRLTVL.

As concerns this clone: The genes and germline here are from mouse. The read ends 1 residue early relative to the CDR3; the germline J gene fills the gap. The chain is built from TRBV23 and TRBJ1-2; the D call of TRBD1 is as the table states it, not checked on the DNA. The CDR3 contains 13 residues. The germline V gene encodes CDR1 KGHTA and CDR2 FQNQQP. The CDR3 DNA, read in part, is TGCTCCAGCAGTGGGACAGCAAACTCCGACTACACC. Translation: CSSSGTANSDYT. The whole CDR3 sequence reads CSSSGTANSDYTF.